These T cell receptor beta chains were read from a single sample in a study of T-cell reconstitution after alpha-beta-depleted transplantation in children. TCRdb reprocessed the PCR reads via MiXCR and lists one record per CDR3 protein. In the table there are 300,000 or so distinct CDR3 sequences, approximately 23% of which are singletons. Sequencing was performed on PBMCs, mostly from graft donor cells, taken 180 days after TCRalphabeta/CD19-depleted stem cell transplant. These receptors were obtained from a male patient younger than 18 who had a stem cell transplant for acute lymphoblastic leukemia, so the T cells may come from the graft donor. The CDR3 runs from the conserved cysteine through the conserved F or W. The D gene is left open where the match is weak. Size values are once, few and many counts, or a class for expanded clones, and some rows have none.

TRBJ2-2 . TRBV29-1 . TGCAGCGTTTTCTCAGCGGCCACCGGGGAGCTGTTTTTT CSVFSAATGELFF
TRBJ1-6 . TRBV5-1 . TGCGCCAGCAGCTTGCCAGGGATTGAATCACCCCTCCACTTT CASSLPGIESPLHF
TRBJ1-1 . TRBV10-1 once TGCGCCAGCAGTATCACGACAGATATGAACACTGAAGCTTTCTTT CASSITTDMNTEAFF
TRBJ1-1 . TRBV27 . TGTGCCAGCAGTTTCGTAGTAGGGGGGAAAGTGGCTGAAGCTTTCTTT CASSFVVGGKVAEAFF
TRBJ2-7 . TRBV10-3 few TGTGCCATCAGTGAGTCGACTTGGCAGGCCTACGAGCAGTACTTC CAISESTWQAYEQYF
TRBJ2-7 TRBD1 TRBV5-6 few TGTGCCAGCAGCAACCCCTTACCCCAGGACAGGGGGAGACCGTACGAGCAGTACTTC CASSNPLPQDRGRPYEQYF
TRBJ2-1 TRBD2 TRBV18 . TGTGCCAGCTCACCAAGGACTAGAGCCTACAATGAGCAGTTCTTC CASSPRTRAYNEQFF
TRBJ1-1 . TRBV6-6 . TGTGCCACCTGGAACACTGAAGCTTTCTTT CATWNTEAFF
TRBJ2-7 . TRBV9 . TGTGCCAGCAGCGTAGATCAGGGGCGGTACGAGCAGTACTTC CASSVDQGRYEQYF
TRBJ2-1 . TRBV7-2 few TGTGCCAGCAGCTTAGACGGCGACAATGAGCAGTTCTTC CASSLDGDNEQFF
TRBJ2-1 . TRBV6-1 . TGTGCCAGCAGTACCATTGGTTTCCTTTTGAATGAGCAGTTCTTC CASSTIGFLLNEQFF
TRBJ1-4 TRBD1 TRBV5-5 few TGTGCCAGCAGCTTGGCCGTAGGGACAGGGGACGAAAAACTGTTTTTT CASSLAVGTGDEKLFF
TRBJ1-4 TRBD1 TRBV5-1 . TGCGCCAGCAGCTACCGTTTAATTCGGGACAGGGATAATGAAAAACTGTTTTTT CASSYRLIRDRDNEKLFF
TRBJ2-5 TRBD2 TRBV6-5 few TGTGCCAGCAGTTACTGGGCTAGCGGGAGGTACCTCCAAGAGACCCAGTACTTC CASSYWASGRYLQETQYF
TRBJ2-7 TRBD1 TRBV5-1 . TGCGCCAGCAGCGAGACAGGGGGCGACAGCTACGAGCAGTACTTC CASSETGGDSYEQYF
TRBJ2-2 . TRBV20-1 few TGCAGTGCTCGCAGGCCGAACACCGGGGAGCTGTTTTTT CSARRPNTGELFF
TRBJ2-7 TRBD1 TRBV7-9 . TGTGCCAGCAGGAAGGAAGACGGGACAGCTTCATTTTACGAGCAGTACTTC CASRKEDGTASFYEQYF
TRBJ1-2 . TRBV7-9 many TGTGCCAGCAGCTTATACAACTATGGCTACACCTTC CASSLYNYGYTF
TRBJ2-1 TRBD2 TRBV5-1 few TGCGCCAGCAGCTCTCTCTTCCCGGGACTAGCGGGAGGGCTGACTACCAATGAGCAGTTCTTC CASSSLFPGLAGGLTTNEQFF
TRBJ2-6 . TRBV4-1 few TGCGCCAGCAGCCCCACAGGACGGATAACTGGGGCCAACGTCCTGACTTTC CASSPTGRITGANVLTF
TRBJ1-2 TRBD1 TRBV18 . TGTGCCAGCTCACCTCTCGCCGGGACAGGGGGCAACTATGGCTACACCTTC CASSPLAGTGGNYGYTF
TRBJ2-7 . TRBV7-9 . TGTGCCAGCAGCTCCCCCGGCGACGTGTACGAGCAGTACTTC CASSSPGDVYEQYF
TRBJ2-4 TRBD2 TRBV7-6 . TGTGCCAGCAGCTTAGAGGACCAGGGGTTGGCTAGCGGGAGAGGTGGCAAAAACATTCAGTACTTC CASSLEDQGLASGRGGKNIQYF
TRBJ2-2 TRBD2 TRBV20-1 few TGCAGTGCTATCCGCCTAACTAGCGGGAGTGGCGGGGAGCTGTTTTTT CSAIRLTSGSGGELFF
TRBJ2-3 TRBD2 TRBV10-2 . TGCGCCAGCAAGCGGGGCCTCACAGATACGCAGTATTTT CASKRGLTDTQYF
TRBJ2-7 TRBD1 TRBV10-3 few TGTGCCATCAGTGAGTCGGGACAGGGCAGGATGGGCGAGCAGTACTTC CAISESGQGRMGEQYF
TRBJ1-4 TRBD1 TRBV18 . TGTGCCAGCTCACCCCCGGGACAGGGGGCGGGTGCAACTAATGAAAAACTGTTTTTT CASSPPGQGAGATNEKLFF
TRBJ2-7 . TRBV23-1 . TGCGCCAGCAGTCCGCCACCTTCAGGGAGCGTCGCCCAAAACTCCTACGAGCAGTACTTC CASSPPPSGSVAQNSYEQYF
TRBJ2-7 . TRBV5-1 many TGCGCCAGCAGGGGGCAGGGTAAGGACGAGCAGTACTTC CASRGQGKDEQYF
TRBJ1-1 TRBD1 TRBV5-8 many TGTGCCAGCAGCTTTCCAGGGGGCACTGAAGCTTTCTTT CASSFPGGTEAFF
TRBJ2-7 TRBD2 TRBV9 few TGTGCCAGCAGCGTAGGGTTAGCGGGCCTTCCCTACGAGCAGTACTTC CASSVGLAGLPYEQYF
TRBJ1-5 . TRBV5-1 . TGCGCCAGCAGCTTGAGTCCAATGGACCGAAATCAGCCCCAGCATTTT CASSLSPMDRNQPQHF
TRBJ2-7 . TRBV5-1 few TGCGCCAGCAGCTCCCGGGATCTTTACGAGCAGTACTTC CASSSRDLYEQYF
TRBJ2-1 . TRBV29-1 . TGCAGCGGCGTCAACAGTCAGGGGATATACTACAATGAGCAGTTCTTC CSGVNSQGIYYNEQFF
TRBJ2-7 . TRBV13 . TGTGCCAGCTGTCGTGTGGGGTACTCCTACGAGCAGTACTTC CASCRVGYSYEQYF
TRBJ1-2 TRBD1 TRBV27 . TGTGCCAGCAGTTCAACCGGACAGGGCTATGACTACACCTTC CASSSTGQGYDYTF
TRBJ2-2 TRBD2 TRBV7-3 . TGTGCCAGCAGGAGACTAGCGGGAAGGGAGCTGTTTTTT CASRRLAGRELFF
TRBJ1-5 . TRBV7-2 . TGTGCCAGCAGCAGGCAACACGGGGTGAGCAATCAGCCCCAGCATTTT CASSRQHGVSNQPQHF
TRBJ2-7 . TRBV7-3 . TGTGCCAGCAGCTTAACGTACCAGACCGAGCAGTACTTC CASSLTYQTEQYF
TRBJ2-3 . TRBV12-3/TRBV12-4 . TGTGCCAGCAGCCGACGCGGGGCCGATACGCAGTATTTT CASSRRGADTQYF
TRBJ2-2 TRBD2 TRBV7-6 . TGTGCCAGCAGCCCTCAATGGGCGGGAGGGCCCATCGGGGAGCTGTTTTTT CASSPQWAGGPIGELFF
TRBJ2-1 . TRBV18 many TGTGCCAGCTCACCAAAGGGGAGTTCAGGTGAGCAGTTCTTC CASSPKGSSGEQFF
TRBJ2-5 TRBD2 TRBV7-2 . TGTGCCAGCAGCAAGGGGACTAGCGGGGCCGCCCATGGGACCCAGTACTTC CASSKGTSGAAHGTQYF
TRBJ2-1 TRBD2 TRBV7-3 few TGTGCCAGCAGCTTAGGGCTAGCGGGAGTGTGGGATGAGCAGTTCTTC CASSLGLAGVWDEQFF
TRBJ2-1 . TRBV4-1 . TGCGCCAGCAGCCACGTGACAGGCTCCTACAATGAGCAGTTCTTC CASSHVTGSYNEQFF
TRBJ2-2 . TRBV5-5 . TGTGCCAGCAGCTTGGGACCAACCGGGGAGCTGTTTTTT CASSLGPTGELFF
TRBJ2-2 . TRBV7-9 . TGTGCCAGCAGCCCCCCTGGGGCCGGGAGAGGGACCGGGGAGCTGTTTTTT CASSPPGAGRGTGELFF
TRBJ1-1 TRBD1 TRBV7-9 few TGTGCCAGCAGCTTAGGCCGTTTCGGACAGGGCGGGGGAAAGGCTTTCTTT CASSLGRFGQGGGKAFF
TRBJ1-1 TRBD1 TRBV6-1 . TGTGCCAGCACTAAGACCGACAGGGGAAGAACTGAAGCTTTCTTT CASTKTDRGRTEAFF
TRBJ2-3 . TRBV5-1 few TGCGCCAGCAGCGTTGGGCCAGGGGGGGGCACAGATACGCAGTATTTT CASSVGPGGGTDTQYF